The 29 T cell receptor beta chains presented below share a single source sample, sequenced in a study of metastatic and nonmetastatic thyroid tumors. TCRdb reanalyzed the PCR reads via MiXCR. The sample contains about 16,000 clones, 20% to 30% of which appear only once. Treatment of any kind had been given to no patient before thyroid surgery. The sequenced sample consisted of blood. The receptors originated from a male donor with papillary thyroid cancer or a benign thyroid nodule (not recorded which). Some clones in this sample may be carry-over from other donors' samples.

As to this clone: The germline gene is not matched at one end of the junction; a read error may be the cause. The V call is TRBV3-1, the J call TRBJ2-7, with unresolved D. This CDR3 is 13 amino acids long. Per germline, CDR1 LGHDT and CDR2 YNNKEL (reference sequence). The CDR3 DNA sequence: TGTGCCAGCAGCCCATTTGTGTCGTACGAGCGGTACTTC. Amino acids: CASSPFVSYERYF.

This clone is medium-sized by share. This sequence joins TRBV20-1 and TRBJ2-7; TRBD2 agrees at 13 bases. CDR3 length equals 14 residues. The germline V gene encodes CDR1 DFQATT and CDR2 SNEGSKA (reference sequence). With 5 bases clipped from V and 4 bases from J, the junction kept 5 bases outside the gene matches. CDR3 amino acids: CSARGTSGIYEQYF. The CDR3 bases are TGCAGTGCTCGAGGGACTAGCGGGATATACGAGCAGTACTTC.

This clone was seen ten or more times. The chain combines TRBV27 with TRBJ2-7; possibly TRBD1 for D (6 bases). Germline CDR1 MNHEY, CDR2 SMNVEV (reference sequence). V lost 4 bases to trimming and J lost 5 bases, with 12 bases between them. The CDR3 sequence is 13 residues long. The DNA for the CDR3 is TGTGCCAGCAGTTCTAACAGGGCCCACGAGCAGTACTTC. It is translated as CASSSNRAHEQYF.

In nucleotides, the CDR3 is TGCAGTGCTAGTCCACGGGGAACTGGGTATGGCTACACCTTC. As protein: CSASPRGTGYGYTF. The genes are TRBV20-1 and TRBJ1-2, with D hard to call. The CDR3 runs to 14 residues. Germline values: CDR1 DFQATT, CDR2 SNEGSKA (reference sequence). V shed 3 bases and J shed 5 bases, with 16 bases lying between them.

This clone showed up many times. This sequence joins TRBV6-1 and TRBJ2-7; TRBD1 aligns across 7 bases. V trimming: 8 bases; J trimming: 7 bases; junction bases outside the gene matches: 14. Looked up from germline, CDR1 is MNHNS and CDR2 is SASEGT. The CDR3 consists of 14 residues. In DNA form, the CDR3 reads TGTGCCAGCGCTGGGGGACAGCTTGTAATGGAGCAGTACTTC. It translates to CASAGGQLVMEQYF.

This clone was found many times. In DNA, the CDR3 is TGTGCCAGCAGCCATATAGGGGGGATCCTAAATCAGCCCCAGCATTTT. It translates to CASSHIGGILNQPQHF. The chain links TRBV12-3 or TRBV12-4 to TRBJ1-5, with D possibly matching TRBD1 (6 bases). The CDR3 spans 16 residues. Trimming left V 6 bases short and J 4 bases short, with 19 bases between.

This clone was seen many times. The V and J genes are TRBV2 and TRBJ1-6; D gene uncertain. The CDR3 runs to 14 residues. Germline V gene data show CDR1 as SNHLY and CDR2 as FYNNEI. The germline V and J ends were trimmed by 4 bases and 9 bases, with 13 bases remaining between them. CDR3 residues: CASSVRLGSSPLHF. CDR3 bases: TGTGCCAGCAGTGTTAGGTTAGGGTCTTCACCCCTCCACTTT.

This clone ranks as medium-sized. The chain links TRBV20-1 to TRBJ2-2; 9 positions agree with TRBD2. Germline V lookup: CDR1 DFQATT, CDR2 SNEGSKA (reference sequence). There are 14 residues in the CDR3. The V and J ends lost 1 base and 3 bases, in that order; junction bases with no gene match: 0. The CDR3 nucleotides read TGCAGTGCTAGAGGGACTAGCGACACCGGGGAGCTGTTTTTT. Protein product: CSARGTSDTGELFF.

The sample holds many counts of this clone. The CDR3 region has the DNA TGTGCCAGCAGTGAAAGAAGACAGGGCATCTACGAGCAGTACTTC. Its protein is CASSERRQGIYEQYF. This chain uses TRBV2 with TRBJ2-7, with 7 bases lining up with TRBD1. The CDR3 is made up of 15 amino acids. The junction had 7 bases not matched to a gene; V was cut back by 2 bases and J by 3 bases. From germline, CDR1 is SNHLY and CDR2 FYNNEI.

This clone was detected only once. This rearrangement joins TRBV20-1 to TRBJ1-4; D is possibly TRBD1 (6 bases). The CDR3 runs 13 residues. CDR1 and CDR2 (germline): DFQATT, SNEGSKA (reference sequence). Trimming removed 6 bases at V and 4 bases at J, with 12 bases between. CDR3 loop: CSATTGLNEKLFF. The CDR3 DNA is TGCAGTGCAACGACAGGTCTTAATGAAAAACTGTTTTTT.

In this sample, this clone is medium-sized. The chain combines TRBV12-3 or TRBV12-4 with TRBJ2-1; possibly TRBD1 for D (5 bases). The CDR3 covers 15 residues. Deletions cut 5 bases from V and 4 bases from J, with 15 bases between. The CDR3 coding sequence is TGTGCCAGCAGTGTCGTGCAGGGCGCTTACAATGAGCAGTTCTTC. Translated: CASSVVQGAYNEQFF.

This clone was observed at least ten times. The V and J genes are TRBV9 and TRBJ1-5; unclear D gene. Germline values: CDR1 SGDLS, CDR2 YYNGEE. This CDR3 has 15 amino acids. Trimming took 0 bases from V and 7 from J, leaving 14 bases between them. CDR3 DNA: TGTGCCAGCAGCGTAGATGGGCAGGAGGGCCAGCCCCAGCATTTT. Protein sequence: CASSVDGQEGQPQHF.

V is TRBV20-1 and J is TRBJ2-3; 9 nucleotides agree with TRBD2. Trimming at V came to 6 bases and at J to 4 bases, leaving 8 bases not matched to a gene. Germline V gene data show CDR1 as DFQATT and CDR2 as SNEGSKA (reference sequence). The CDR3 consists of 14 residues. CDR3 in amino acids: CSARASGNADTQYF. Here the CDR3 DNA reads TGCAGTGCGCGGGCTAGCGGGAACGCAGATACGCAGTATTTT.

V gene TRBV20-1 combines with J gene TRBJ1-5, with D unclear. CDR1 is DFQATT, CDR2 SNEGSKA, per germline (reference sequence). The V gene lost 4 bases and the J gene lost 0 bases, with 16 bases spanning the gap. The CDR3 is 16 residues long. The CDR3 DNA follows: TGCAGTGCTACCTCTCCGCATACCTATAGCAATCAGCCCCAGCATTTT. Translating gives CSATSPHTYSNQPQHF.

The chain combines TRBV11-1 with TRBJ2-7; TRBD2 agrees at 10 bases. Germline V lookup: CDR1 SGHAT, CDR2 FQDESV (reference sequence). The V and J ends lost 5 bases and 2 bases, in that order; junction bases with no gene match: 9. The CDR3 sequence is 16 residues long. This CDR3 is CASSQAGTSATYEQYF. The CDR3, as DNA: TGTGCCAGCAGCCAAGCCGGGACTAGCGCCACCTACGAGCAGTACTTC.

By sample share, this clone is medium-sized. The chain has TRBV6-1 and TRBJ2-3, with TRBD2 matching 8 bases. The CDR3 consists of 16 residues. V gave up 2 bases and J gave up 1 base; unmatched junction bases: 5. In germline, CDR1 is MNHNS, CDR2 SASEGT. CDR3 amino acids: CASSESGGSGTDTQYF. The CDR3 DNA sequence: TGTGCCAGCAGTGAATCGGGAGGGTCCGGCACAGATACGCAGTATTTT.

For this clone: A junction end diverges from the germline sequence, so it may reflect a read error. This rearrangement joins TRBV20-1 to TRBJ2-5; D gene ambiguous. The CDR3 is made up of 8 amino acids. The germline CDR1 and CDR2 sequences are DFQATT and SNEGSKA (reference sequence). CDR3 coding DNA: TGCAGTGCTAGAGTTCCAGACTTC. It specifies CSARVPDF.

The chain uses TRBV20-1 and TRBJ2-3; 7 bases line up with TRBD2. The trim removed 3 bases at V and 7 bases at J, leaving 13 bases unmatched. Germline-derived CDR1 and CDR2 are DFQATT and SNEGSKA (reference sequence). The CDR3 is 15 residues long. The CDR3 region has the DNA TGCAGTGCTAGTGGGTGGCGGGAGTATCGTTATACGCAGTATTTT. It codes for CSASGWREYRYTQYF.

Many counts were recorded for this clone. The V gene is TRBV7-9, the J gene TRBJ2-1, with 10 nucleotides matching TRBD2. Trimming took 5 bases from V and 6 from J; bases not matched to a gene: 7. This CDR3 is 15 amino acids long. Germline V gene lookup returns CDR1 SEHNR and CDR2 FQNEAQ (reference sequence). Here the CDR3 DNA reads TGTGCCAGCAGCCAAGGACTAGCGGATACCAATGAGCAGTTCTTC. This translates into CASSQGLADTNEQFF.

This clone came up a few times. The chain uses TRBV19 and TRBJ1-5; D gene uncertain. Trimming took 6 bases from V and 5 from J, leaving 8 bases between them. The germline V gene encodes CDR1 LNHDA and CDR2 SQIVND (reference sequence). CDR3 length: 12 amino acids. CDR3 DNA sequence: TGTGCCAGTAGGGGTTTCGATCAGCCCCAGCATTTT. It codes for CASRGFDQPQHF.

In this sample, this clone turned up a few times. The chain uses TRBV20-1 and TRBJ2-7, with 7 bases fitting TRBD1. The CDR3 runs 12 residues. J lost 4 bases, V lost 6 bases, and 6 bases had no gene match. Germline assignment: CDR1 DFQATT and CDR2 SNEGSKA (reference sequence). The CDR3 DNA is TGCAGTGCCAGGGACAGACGTTACGAGCAGTACTTC. Protein: CSARDRRYEQYF.

Many counts were recorded for this clone. The chain links TRBV7-9 to TRBJ2-1; D is unresolved. CDR1 is SEHNR and CDR2 is FQNEAQ in the germline V gene (reference sequence). Trimming stripped 5 bases from V and 7 bases from J, with 15 bases between. The CDR3 is made up of 14 amino acids. The DNA of the CDR3 is TGTGCCAGCAGCCCCTACCGCCGTCGGAATGAGCAGTTCTTC. Translating gives CASSPYRRRNEQFF.

The chain joins TRBV5-1 to TRBJ1-2; D is perhaps TRBD1 (5 bases). V was pared by 0 bases and J by 6 bases, with 12 bases between. Per germline, CDR1 SGHRS and CDR2 YFSETQ. The CDR3 totals 14 residues. Here the CDR3 reads CASSLAAGSHGYTF. The CDR3 coding sequence is TGCGCCAGCAGCTTGGCGGCAGGGAGCCATGGCTACACCTTC.

This clone has more than one count but fewer than ten. The germline gene is not matched at one end of the junction; a read error may be the cause. The chain employs TRBV6-4 and TRBJ2-6, with no clear D. The CDR3 sequence is 9 residues long. Germline V lookup: CDR1 MRHNA, CDR2 SNTAGT. The CDR3 DNA reads as TGTGCCAGCAGTTACTCCCCGACTTTC. Its protein is CASSYSPTF.

By sample share, this clone is medium-sized (0.01 to 0.1%). The V and J genes are TRBV20-1 and TRBJ2-7; D is unresolved. Germline V gene sequence: CDR1 DFQATT, CDR2 SNEGSKA (reference sequence). V lost 2 bases and J 4 bases, leaving 6 bases between the germline ends. This CDR3 spans 11 amino acids. The CDR3, as DNA: TGCAGTGCTAGACCTGATTACGAGCAGTACTTC. Residues: CSARPDYEQYF.

The table lists this clone with a few counts. A read error may produce the germline difference seen at one junction end. V and J are TRBV28 and TRBJ2-7; D assignment may be TRBD1 or TRBD2 (5 bases each). CDR1 is MDHEN and CDR2 is SYDVKM in the germline V gene. The length of the CDR3 is 12 residues. CDR3 amino acids: CASSDGTYEHYF. CDR3 DNA: TGTGCCAGCAGTGACGGGACCTACGAGCATTACTTC.

This clone was counted ten times or more. This sample also contains other DNA sequences that code for the same CDR3. The chain joins TRBV5-1 to TRBJ1-1, with D unresolved. The CDR3 has 14 amino acids. Germline lookup yields CDR1 SGHRS and CDR2 YFSETQ. Trimming left V 5 bases short and J 1 base short, with 12 bases between. Here the CDR3 reads CASRLLHANTEAFF. Written as DNA, the CDR3 is TGCGCCAGCAGGCTGCTACACGCGAACACTGAAGCTTTCTTT.

This clone has a count of ten or more. V usage is TRBV30 and J usage is TRBJ1-2, with D perhaps matching TRBD1 (5 bases). This CDR3 contains 15 residues. The germline gives CDR1 GTSNPN, CDR2 SVGIG (reference sequence). Trimming removed 2 bases at V and 7 bases at J, with 20 bases between. The CDR3, as DNA: TGTGCCTGGAGTCGGGGGATTCAGGGCCCCGGTGGCTACACCTTC. Translating it yields CAWSRGIQGPGGYTF.

The gene calls are TRBV7-6 and TRBJ2-2; D might be TRBD1 (6 bases). The V gene's germline CDR1 is SGHVS and CDR2 FNYEAQ. CDR3 length: 15 residues. Between the trimmed V and J ends, which lost 3 bases and 3 bases, there was a span of 11 bases. CDR3 coding DNA: TGTGCCAGCAGCTTGGACAGATCCTACACCGGGGAGCTGTTTTTT. Protein: CASSLDRSYTGELFF.